This TCR beta chain was sequenced for a study of T cells in Graves' hyperthyroidism and ophthalmopathy. Points from the study as a whole: In blood, most of the thyroid clonotypes expanded above 0.001 were also present.

There are 15 residues in the CDR3. V was cut by 0 bases and J by 5 bases, with 14 bases left in between. CDR1 and CDR2 from the germline V gene are SGHRS and YFSETQ. What was amplified from RNA transcripts were TCR beta CDR3 regions. HTBI primers were used for first-round RT-PCR of the TCR CDR3. TCRdb analysed the multiplex PCR reads with MiXCR anew, one entry per CDR3 protein. The sample includes about 640,000 distinct CDR3 sequences, around 21% of them seen just once. Note on this clonotype: As yet, its antigen is unknown.

In the ophthalmopathy cohort, Clinical Activity Score was at least 3, NOSPECS grade at least 4, and duration under 3 months. V gene TRBV5-1 combines with J gene TRBJ1-1; D might be TRBD1 (6 bases). The specimen sequenced was blood. The clonotype comes from a man between 25 and 39 years old with Graves' ophthalmopathy. CDR3 protein: CASSLEGRGVTEAFF. The CDR3 DNA sequence: TGCGCCAGCAGCTTGGAAGGCAGGGGAGTAACTGAAGCTTTCTTT. Filled out from reference TRBV5-1 and TRBJ1-1, the complete variable domain reads KAGVTQTPRYLIKTRGQQVTLSCSPISGHRSVSWYQQTPGQGLQFLFEYFSETQRNKGNFPGRFSGRQFSNSRSEMNVSTLELGDSALYLCASSLEGRGVTEAFFGQGTRLTVV.